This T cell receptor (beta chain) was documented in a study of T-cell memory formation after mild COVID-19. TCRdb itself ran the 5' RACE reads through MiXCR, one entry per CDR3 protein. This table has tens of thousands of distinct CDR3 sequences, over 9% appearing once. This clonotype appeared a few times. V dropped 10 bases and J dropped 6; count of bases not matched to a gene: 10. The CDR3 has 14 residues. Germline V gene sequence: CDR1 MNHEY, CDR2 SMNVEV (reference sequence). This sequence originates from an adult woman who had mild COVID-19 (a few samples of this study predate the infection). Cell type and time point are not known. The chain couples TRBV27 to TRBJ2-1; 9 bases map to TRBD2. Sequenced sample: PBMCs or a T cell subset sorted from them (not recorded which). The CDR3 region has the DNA TGTGCCATCCAGGCGGGAGGGCCTATCAATGAGCAGTTCTTC. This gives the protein CAIQAGGPINEQFF.